This T cell receptor (beta chain) was sequenced during a study of shared clonotypes between healthy human individuals (TCRdb year 2020). For the study in its entirety: A couple of women and three men aged 18 to 49 years were included in the cohort. To estimate repertoire size and how much clonotype sharing occurs between individuals, the study deeply sequenced the blood TCR repertoires of several healthy adults. Between about 0.85 and 9.5 billion PBMCs per donor were obtained by leukapheresis. To increase sequencing depth and limit assay-specific biases, different laboratories used diverse techniques to prepare libraries and sequence TCR repertoires. For each donor, CD4 naive and CD4 memory were each given three plates, CD8 naive was given two plates, and CD8 memory was given one plate. The full study reports these points: Incomplete sequencing was indicated by rarefaction of sorted-subset datasets, despite the large sequencing depth. Approximately 5% of naive CD4, 3.5% of naive CD8, around 2.3% of memory CD4, and about 0.4% of memory CD8 clonotypes were shared across several donors. Estimated clonotype richness was generally larger for naive than for memory subsets. Pairwise subsampling indicated that sequencing depth was expected to affect the degree of clonotype sharing among donors. Sampling was restricted to blood, and TCR repertoires in tissue are likely to differ from TCR repertoires in blood. Higher generation probabilities were observed for clonotypes shared by all four sorted-subset donors than for non-shared clonotypes. The genetic and exposure-history diversity represented was limited by the small number of donors.

In regard to this clone: Its target antigen remains unknown. No base qualities exist here, and no much larger clone lies one base off it.

Using the deep immunoSEQ assay, multiplex PCR amplified TCR CDR3 regions from genomic DNA. Extracted genomic DNA from each cell subset was spread evenly across all wells of several immunoSEQ 96-well plates, with each plate serving as a replicate. For sorted subsets, 200 to 250 ng of genomic DNA, equivalent to tens of thousands of T cell genomes, went into each replicate PCR. Purified libraries were measured with a Qubit 3.0 fluorometer, size-checked on a Bioanalyzer 2100, and measured again with the KAPA Library Quantification kit. Every immunoSEQ 96-well plate was sequenced on a separate single-read 150-cycle Illumina NextSeq 550 flow cell. The study's own analysis went as follows. Because the immunoSEQ output included only junctional sequences and no quality scores, the filtering could not be the same as the filtering used for full-length reads. To assign V/J genes and CDR3, sequences were annotated using PyIR, a Python wrapper for IgBLAST v1.9, with IMGT germline references. Reads with weak V/J assignments (E-value above 1e-6), missing CDR3, stop codons, out-of-frame junctions, or ambiguous translated residues were removed. V3J clonotypes were defined as sequences sharing an identical inferred V gene, J gene, and CDR3 amino acid sequence. Percentage overlap between repertoires was calculated by dividing the number of shared unique clonotypes by the size of the smaller repertoire. Repertoire richness was assessed with RTK rarefaction, the Chao1 estimator, and Recon v2.1 estimates of unobserved clonotypes. Generation probabilities for all TCRbeta clonotypes obtained by the gDNA method from a handful of donors were computed using OLGA. The source is immuneACCESS, and TCRdb retained only in-frame sequences with V and J called. Part of the clones is not carried over; for the studies checked, unresolved V genes explain less than half of this, and the remainder is unexplained. D and trimming were read from the DNA, whereas the V and J calls and clone size are those reported in that table. The sample has under 850,000 clones on record, 80% to 95% of them singletons. The ten most abundant clones make up approximately 25% of the sample.

The cysteine opens and the phenylalanine closes a CDR3 of 14 amino acids. Of all the DNA, just the CDR3 is kept, 42 bases in frame from base 1. The germline V gene (reference sequence) supplies CDR1 SEHNR and CDR2 FQNEAQ. V was cut back by 6 bases and J by 4 bases, leaving a gap of 15 bases between them. CD8 naive samples consisted of CD45RO-negative cells that were positively selected for CCR7, yielding a CD45RA+CCR7+ population without TemRA cells. The donors were healthy, HIV-negative adults who had no recently reported acute infections or vaccinations. Every donor was a Caucasian adult living in Nashville, Tennessee, USA. After blood collection by leukapheresis, PBMCs were isolated using Ficoll-Histopaque density gradient centrifugation and then cryopreserved in the vapor phase of liquid nitrogen. Analytical flow cytometry was used to check the purity and quantity of each magnetically sorted T cell population. Each sorted fraction had its genomic DNA isolated and then quantified by UV absorbance on a Nanodrop 2000c.

The sequenced sample consisted of naive CD8+ T cells sorted from blood. The cell subset or site tag for this specimen amounts to: CD45RA+CCR7+. Recombination joined TRBV7-9 with TRBJ1-1; confidence is insufficient to name the D gene. The sequence was obtained from a man aged 25-40 years in good health. The sequence in DNA is TGTGCCAGCAGGCACGAGGGCATTGGCACTGAAGCTTTCTTT. It codes for CASRHEGIGTEAFF.